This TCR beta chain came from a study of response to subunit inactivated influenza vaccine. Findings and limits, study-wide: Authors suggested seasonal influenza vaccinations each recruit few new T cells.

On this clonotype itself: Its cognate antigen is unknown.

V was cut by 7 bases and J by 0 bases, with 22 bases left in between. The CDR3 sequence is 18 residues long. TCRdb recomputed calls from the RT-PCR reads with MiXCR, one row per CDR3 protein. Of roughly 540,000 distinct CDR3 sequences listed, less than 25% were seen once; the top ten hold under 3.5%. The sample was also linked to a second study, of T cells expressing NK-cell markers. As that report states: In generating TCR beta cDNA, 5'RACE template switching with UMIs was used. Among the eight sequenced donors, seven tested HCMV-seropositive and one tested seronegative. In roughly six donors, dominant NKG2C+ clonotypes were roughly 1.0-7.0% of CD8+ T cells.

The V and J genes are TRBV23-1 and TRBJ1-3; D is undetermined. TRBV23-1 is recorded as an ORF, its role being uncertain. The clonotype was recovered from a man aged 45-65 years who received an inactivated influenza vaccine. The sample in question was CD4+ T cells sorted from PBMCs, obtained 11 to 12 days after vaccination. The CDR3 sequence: CASIMSGGPKTSGNTIYF. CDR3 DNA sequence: TGCGCCAGCATAATGTCGGGCGGGCCTAAGACCTCTGGAAACACCATATATTTT.